Below, 24 T cell receptor beta chains from the same sample are listed, as sequenced in a study of T cells in Graves' hyperthyroidism and ophthalmopathy (dated 2019 in TCRdb). Library creation used multiplex PCR. Sequencing was carried out with an Illumina HiSeq 2000. Amplification of TCR beta CDR3 regions was carried out from RNA transcripts. A first-round RT-PCR of the TCR CDR3 used the HTBI primer set with the Qiagen OneStep RT-PCR kit. TCRdb redid the processing of the public reads, applying fastp at Q25 and MiXCR, and retained in-frame beta chains. Each CDR3 protein gets just one entry, which takes the most common genes and DNA from the rows behind it. This sample holds fewer than 250,000 distinct CDR3 sequences; roughly 17% were observed only once. Together, the top ten hold around 28% of the sample. The sample was blood. These receptor sequences come from a woman younger than 30 with Graves' ophthalmopathy.

This clonotype was counted a single time. A read error may be the cause here, since a much bigger clone is one base away. The J gene is TRBJ1-6, the V gene TRBV7-9; D is ambiguous. Germline V gene sequence: CDR1 SEHNR, CDR2 FQNEAQ (reference sequence). CDR3 length equals 12 residues. This CDR3 is CAGSKQNSPLHF. In nucleotides, the CDR3 is TGTGCCGGCAGCAAACAGAATTCACCCCTCCACTTT.

This clonotype showed up many times. As DNA, the CDR3 is TGCGCCAGCAGCCCGATGACAGGGAACCAGCCCCAGCATTTT. Translating it yields CASSPMTGNQPQHF. The J gene is TRBJ1-5, the V gene TRBV5-1; 7 nucleotides agree with TRBD1. The V segment lost 4 bases and the J segment 7 bases; nucleotides outside the gene matches: 8. The CDR3 totals 14 residues. Germline V lookup: CDR1 SGHRS, CDR2 YFSETQ.

The CDR3 DNA reads as TGTGCCACCAGTATTACAGGAATGGGACTAGCGGGGGTCTATGATACGCAGTATTTT. It encodes CATSITGMGLAGVYDTQYF. The chain couples TRBV24-1 to TRBJ2-3; the match to TRBD2 covers 14 bases. The CDR3 covers 19 residues. J gave up 6 bases and V 6 bases, and 16 bases lay outside the gene matches. Germline V gives CDR1 KGHDR, CDR2 SFDVKD.

This clonotype has ten or more counts. The rearrangement joins TRBV30 to TRBJ1-1; maybe TRBD1 (6 bases). The V end lost 1 base, the J end lost 11 bases, and 20 bases lay between the germline ends. Germline V gives CDR1 GTSNPN, CDR2 SVGIG (reference sequence). The CDR3 is 14 amino acids. CDR3 region: CAWSEGGGRVGAFF. The CDR3 DNA sequence: TGTGCCTGGAGTGAGGGAGGGGGAAGGGTCGGGGCTTTCTTT.

CDR3 protein: CASSGGQTHYNEQYF. The CDR3 bases are TGTGCCAGCAGTGGGGGACAGACGCACTACAATGAGCAGTACTTC. This chain connects TRBV2 to TRBJ2-1; 7 positions agree with TRBD1. The J call may be incorrect, as the DNA end agrees better with TRBJ2-7. The germline CDR1 and CDR2 sequences are SNHLY and FYNNEI. The CDR3 loop spans 15 amino acids.

This clonotype was found many times. V is TRBV7-6 and J is TRBJ2-3, with 7 bases aligning to TRBD2. The CDR3 is 15 residues long. J gave up 4 bases and V 1 base, and 5 bases lay outside the gene matches. Germline lookup yields CDR1 SGHVS and CDR2 FNYEAQ. In DNA form, the CDR3 reads TGTGCCAGCAGCTTAGATCGGACTAGGGCAGATACGCAGTATTTT. This translates into CASSLDRTRADTQYF.

This clonotype has a count of ten or more. This sequence joins TRBV7-9 and TRBJ1-1; D is perhaps TRBD1 (5 bases). Between the trimmed V and J ends, which lost 5 bases and 9 bases, there was a span of 13 bases. The CDR3 totals 12 residues. Germline V gene lookup returns CDR1 SEHNR and CDR2 FQNEAQ (reference sequence). The CDR3 DNA reads TGTGCCAGCAGCGAAGCCGGGACTCAAGCTTTCTTT. Translating it yields CASSEAGTQAFF.

This clonotype showed up many times. The rearrangement uses TRBV6-1 and TRBJ1-4; TRBD1 agrees at 8 bases. With 5 bases clipped from V and 2 bases from J, the junction kept 4 bases outside the gene matches. Germline CDR1 MNHNS, CDR2 SASEGT. The CDR3 contains 15 residues. The chain's CDR3 is CASSKTGGTNEKLFF. DNA for the CDR3: TGTGCCAGCAGTAAAACAGGGGGTACTAATGAAAAACTGTTTTTT.

V usage is TRBV5-1 and J usage is TRBJ1-2; D is undetermined. Trimming shortened V by 4 bases and J by 5 bases, and 18 bases separated the two germline ends. CDR3 length equals 15 residues. Germline CDR1 reads SGHRS; CDR2 reads YFSETQ. The CDR3 DNA reads TGCGCCAGCAGCCAAGGGCCCGGGGAACGGTATGGCTACACCTTC. Encoded protein: CASSQGPGERYGYTF. Full variable domain (remainder filled in from reference TRBV5-1 and TRBJ1-2): KAGVTQTPRYLIKTRGQQVTLSCSPISGHRSVSWYQQTPGQGLQFLFEYFSETQRNKGNFPGRFSGRQFSNSRSEMNVSTLELGDSALYLCASSQGPGERYGYTFGSGTRLTVV.

This clonotype showed up many times. The CDR3 nucleotides read TGTGCCAGCAGCCAAACTAGCGGGGAGAGGAATGAGCAGTTCTTC. Amino acids: CASSQTSGERNEQFF. The chain uses TRBV7-8 and TRBJ2-1; 10 nucleotides align to TRBD2. CDR1 is SGHVS, CDR2 FQNEAQ, per germline. Trimming removed 5 bases from V and 7 bases from J; junction bases left unmatched: 8. The CDR3 has 15 residues.

On this clonotype itself: This may be a read error, as it is one base from a much larger clone. The rearrangement links TRBV5-1 to TRBJ1-3, with D unresolved. This CDR3 contains 15 residues. CDR1 is SGHRS, CDR2 YFSETQ, per germline. The CDR3, as DNA: TGCGCCAGCCAAGCCGACGGGAGCTCTGGAAACACCAAATATTTT. Protein: CASQADGSSGNTKYF.

This clonotype was recorded many times. A junction boundary mismatches the germline segment, possibly from a read error. The chain combines TRBV28 with TRBJ2-1; D gene ambiguous. The CDR3 length is 14 residues. Looked up from germline, CDR1 is MDHEN and CDR2 is SYDVKM. CDR3 DNA sequence: TGTGCCAGCAGGGCCCCACCGTTCTACAATGAGCATTTCTTC. Amino acid sequence: CASRAPPFYNEHFF.

This clonotype has ten or more counts. The gene calls are TRBV6-1 and TRBJ1-1; 11 positions agree with TRBD1. Germline CDR1 reads MNHNS; CDR2 reads SASEGT. V was clipped by 6 bases and J by 4 bases; unmatched bases: 4. The length of the CDR3 is 14 residues. In nucleotides, the CDR3 is TGTGCCAGCAGAATAGGACAGGGGGCCACTGAAGCTTTCTTT. Amino acid sequence: CASRIGQGATEAFF.

This clonotype occurred many times. The gene calls are TRBV6-6 and TRBJ1-1; D remains unclear. The CDR3 contains 14 residues. V lost 2 bases, J lost 5 bases, and 12 bases lay in between. Looked up from germline, CDR1 is MNHNY and CDR2 is SVGAGI (reference sequence). The CDR3 reads CASSYAKRGTEAFF. CDR3 sequence (DNA): TGTGCCAGCAGTTACGCGAAGAGAGGAACTGAAGCTTTCTTT.

The chain links TRBV6-1 to TRBJ2-1; 10 positions match TRBD2. V lost 3 bases, J lost 10 bases, and 6 bases stayed unmatched. CDR3 length: 14 amino acids. Germline-derived CDR1 and CDR2 are MNHNS and SASEGT. CDR3 region: CASSEASGSAEQFF. Here the CDR3 DNA reads TGTGCCAGCAGTGAGGCTAGCGGGAGTGCGGAGCAGTTCTTC.

This clonotype was counted ten times or more. The chain uses TRBV19 and TRBJ1-5, with D hard to call. Germline CDR1 and CDR2: LNHDA and SQIVND (reference sequence). The CDR3 loop spans 13 amino acids. V gave up 7 bases and J gave up 3 bases, with 10 bases separating them. The CDR3 sequence is CASNKQSNQPQHF. CDR3 coding DNA: TGTGCCAGTAACAAACAGTCCAATCAGCCCCAGCATTTT.

This clonotype was seen repeatedly, ten times or more. The chain links TRBV7-9 to TRBJ1-1; 9 bases map to TRBD1. The V gene end was trimmed by 1 base and the J gene end by 5 bases; junction bases not matched to a gene: 5. The CDR3 runs 15 residues. The V gene's germline CDR1 is SEHNR and CDR2 FQNEAQ (reference sequence). For the CDR3, the DNA is TGTGCCAGCAGCTTAGATGGGACAGGGTGGACTGAAGCTTTCTTT. Residues: CASSLDGTGWTEAFF.

In its sample, this clonotype was seen many times. The rearrangement links TRBV20-1 to TRBJ1-3, with D unresolved. The V gene lost 5 bases and the J gene lost 0 bases, with 17 bases spanning the gap. The CDR3 totals 16 residues. Germline CDR1 and CDR2: DFQATT and SNEGSKA (reference sequence). The CDR3 sequence is CSAQLRRALSGNTIYF. The CDR3 DNA is TGCAGTGCTCAACTACGACGTGCCCTCTCTGGAAACACCATATATTTT.

This clonotype was counted at least ten times. This chain connects TRBV7-9 to TRBJ1-2; D is perhaps TRBD1 (5 bases). The CDR3 runs to 12 residues. Germline V gene lookup returns CDR1 SEHNR and CDR2 FQNEAQ (reference sequence). V lost 5 bases to trimming and J lost 8 bases, with 12 bases between them. In DNA form, the CDR3 reads TGTGCCAGCAGCACGACAGTTCGAGGCTACACCTTC. It codes for CASSTTVRGYTF.

This clonotype was recorded a few times. This may be a read error, as it is one base from a much larger clone. CDR3 protein: CASRPPGLALNEQFF. The CDR3 DNA reads TGTGCCAGCAGACCTCCGGGACTGGCCCTCAATGAGCAGTTCTTC. The V call is TRBV27, the J call TRBJ2-1, with TRBD2 as a possible D gene (6 bases). V was pared by 6 bases and J by 6 bases, with 18 bases between. Germline CDR1 reads MNHEY; CDR2 reads SMNVEV (reference sequence). The length of the CDR3 is 15 residues.

At least ten counts were recorded for this clonotype. This rearrangement joins TRBV6-5 to TRBJ2-2, with unresolved D. The V and J ends lost 0 bases and 0 bases respectively, with 11 bases between them. The V gene's germline CDR1 is MNHEY and CDR2 SVGAGI. This CDR3 is 17 amino acids long. CDR3 nucleotides: TGTGCCAGCAGTTACTCGATCGCTAGGCCGAACACCGGGGAGCTGTTTTTT. It codes for CASSYSIARPNTGELFF.

This clonotype was seen ten or more times. The chain combines TRBV5-1 with TRBJ1-6; D unresolved. The CDR3 has 16 residues. V lost 2 bases to trimming and J lost 0 bases, with 9 bases between them. Germline V gene lookup returns CDR1 SGHRS and CDR2 YFSETQ. CDR3 sequence (DNA): TGCGCCAGCAGCTTCGGTGCAGGCTCCTATAATTCACCCCTCCACTTT. Translation gives CASSFGAGSYNSPLHF.

This clonotype was counted many times. This rearrangement joins TRBV11-2 to TRBJ2-4, with 9 nucleotides matching TRBD1. V was clipped by 1 base and J by 1 base; unmatched bases: 5. The CDR3 is made up of 17 amino acids. Per the germline V gene, CDR1 is SGHAT and CDR2 is FQNNGV. The CDR3 DNA is TGTGCCAGCAGCTTAGTTCGGACAGGGGACGCCAAAAACATTCAGTACTTC. This sequence encodes CASSLVRTGDAKNIQYF.

This clonotype was seen ten or more times. The rearrangement links TRBV20-1 to TRBJ2-3; 7 bases agree with TRBD2. This CDR3 has 15 residues. Looked up from germline, CDR1 is DFQATT and CDR2 is SNEGSKA (reference sequence). Losses at the gene ends were 0 bases for V and 1 base for J; bases not matched to a gene: 4. The CDR3 nucleotides are TGCAGTGCTAGAGATTTTACTAGCGGCACAGATACGCAGTATTTT. Its protein product is CSARDFTSGTDTQYF.